These 22 T cell receptor beta chains originate from one sample sequenced in a study of blood T cell repertoires in COVID-19. The protocol was immunoSEQ multiplex PCR, while the TCRdb copy is restricted to in-frame clones and leaves out a portion. Seen here are about 220,000 clones, about 90% observed once, and the top ten hold about 16%. Sequencing was performed on PBMCs or T cells enriched from blood (not recorded which). The receptors come from a young man who had been exposed to COVID-19.

J is TRBJ2-7 and V is TRBV28, with 9 nucleotides matching TRBD2. CDR1 MDHEN and CDR2 SYDVKM come from the germline V gene. The CDR3 contains 15 residues. The trim removed 7 bases at V and 7 bases at J, leaving 14 bases unmatched. The CDR3 loop is CASNSPAGGQREQYF. The DNA of the CDR3 is TGTGCCAGCAATTCCCCCGCGGGGGGGCAGAGAGAGCAGTACTTC.

This clone has a handful of counts. The genes are TRBV20-1 and TRBJ2-1, with a possible D match to TRBD2 (5 bases). The V gene's germline CDR1 is DFQATT and CDR2 SNEGSKA (reference sequence). This CDR3 has 14 amino acids. V dropped 3 bases and J dropped 7 bases, with 16 bases sitting between them. The CDR3 coding sequence is TGCAGTGCTAGTCCGGGGAGTTTCACGAATGAGCAGTTCTTC. It codes for CSASPGSFTNEQFF.

The chain links TRBV6-4 to TRBJ2-1; the D gene is possibly TRBD1 (6 bases). The V gene's germline CDR1 is MRHNA and CDR2 SNTAGT. The CDR3 consists of 14 residues. V lost 6 bases to trimming and J lost 9 bases, with 18 bases between them. The CDR3 DNA follows: TGTGCCAGCAGCCCGGGACAATTCAGCGGTGAGCAGTTCTTC. The encoded protein is CASSPGQFSGEQFF.

The chain joins TRBV21-1 to TRBJ1-1; the D call of TRBD1 is as the table states it, not checked on the DNA. TRBV21-1 is reported as a pseudogene. The CDR3 is made up of 14 amino acids. The CDR3 protein is CASSSRDRAAEAFF. As DNA, the CDR3 is TGTGCCAGCAGCAGCCGGGACAGGGCTGCTGAAGCTTTCTTT.

Concerning this clone: The CDR3 carries no conserved terminal phenylalanine or tryptophan, so it likely arises from a read error. This rearrangement joins TRBV7-3 to TRBJ1-1; the D gene is possibly TRBD1 (5 bases). CDR3 length equals 16 residues. Germline CDR1 and CDR2: SGHTA and FQGTGA. Trimming removed 6 bases from V and 0 bases from J, with 17 bases in between. The CDR3 DNA reads as TGTGCCAGCAGACCGAACGGGGGAGACATGAACACTGAAGCTTTCCTT. Translated: CASRPNGGDMNTEAFL.

This chain links TRBV5-1 with TRBJ2-2, with TRBD2 matching over 12 bases. This CDR3 spans 15 amino acids. V dropped 4 bases and J dropped 6; count of bases not matched to a gene: 4. CDR1 and CDR2 (germline): SGHRS, YFSETQ. As DNA, the CDR3 is TGCGCCAGCAGCGCTAGCGGGGGGGCGTCCGGGGAGCTGTTTTTT. Encoded protein: CASSASGGASGELFF.

V gene TRBV20-1 combines with J gene TRBJ2-1; tentatively, D is TRBD2 (5 bases). The V end lost 3 bases, the J end lost 9 bases, and 9 bases lay between the germline ends. CDR3 length equals 11 residues. CDR1 DFQATT and CDR2 SNEGSKA come from the germline V gene (reference sequence). The CDR3 DNA sequence: TGCAGTGCTAGGGACTGGGCTGAGCAGTTCTTC. It translates to CSARDWAEQFF.

The genes are TRBV11-2 and TRBJ1-6, with D maybe TRBD1 (6 bases). Germline V gene data show CDR1 as SGHAT and CDR2 as FQNNGV. V was trimmed by 0 bases and J by 7 bases, leaving 13 bases between them. The CDR3 has 16 amino acids. CDR3 sequence (DNA): TGTGCCAGCAGCTTAGATCGGGGGGCAAGGAATTCACCCCTCCACTTT. The encoded protein is CASSLDRGARNSPLHF.

The J gene is TRBJ1-4, the V gene TRBV7-2, with 7 bases matching TRBD1. J was trimmed by 7 bases and V by 0 bases; bases with no gene match: 5. CDR3 length: 15 amino acids. Germline CDR1 SGHTA, CDR2 FQGNSA. CDR3 protein: CASSLARGQVEKLFF. The CDR3 nucleotides read TGTGCCAGCAGCTTAGCGAGGGGGCAGGTTGAAAAACTGTTTTTT. The full variable domain, rest sourced from reference TRBV7-2 and TRBJ1-4, is GAGVSQSPSNKVTEKGKDVELRCDPISGHTALYWYRQSLGQGLEFLIYFQGNSAPDKSGLPSDRFSAERTGGSVSTLTIQRTQQEDSAVYLCASSLARGQVEKLFFGSGTQLSVL.

The rearrangement uses TRBV3-1 (or the pseudogene TRBV3-2) and TRBJ2-3; TRBD2 is a possible D gene (6 bases). CDR1 is LGHDT and CDR2 is YNNKEL in the germline V gene (reference sequence). CDR3 length equals 14 residues. The V end was cut by 3 bases, the J end by 4 bases, with 11 bases between. The CDR3 here is CASSQAGLADTQYF. The CDR3 nucleotides are TGTGCCAGCAGCCAGGCGGGGCTGGCAGATACGCAGTATTTT.

The count of this clone is one. The chain carries TRBV20-1 and TRBJ2-1, with D uncertain. V dropped 3 bases and J dropped 8 bases, with 17 bases sitting between them. The CDR3 has 14 amino acids. Germline assignment: CDR1 DFQATT and CDR2 SNEGSKA (reference sequence). In DNA form, the CDR3 reads TGCAGTGCTAGTTCGCGACTGAACTCCTATGAGCAGTTCTTC. Encoded protein: CSASSRLNSYEQFF.

This chain links TRBV10-3 with TRBJ2-1; TRBD1 agrees at 8 bases. Germline CDR1 is ENHRY and CDR2 is SYGVKD. V shed 5 bases, J shed 8 bases, and the junction held 8 bases outside the gene matches. The CDR3 covers 14 residues. CDR3 sequence reads: CAISYRGEVDEQFF. The CDR3 DNA sequence: TGTGCCATCAGTTACAGGGGGGAGGTCGATGAGCAGTTCTTC.

The chain recombines TRBV9 with TRBJ2-5; TRBD1 matches at 8 bases. The CDR3 is made up of 17 amino acids. CDR1 SGDLS and CDR2 YYNGEE come from the germline V gene. J lost 3 bases, V lost 2 bases, and 12 bases had no gene match. CDR3 amino acids: CASSVSASNRGEETQYF. Here the CDR3 DNA reads TGTGCCAGCAGCGTGTCCGCCTCCAACAGGGGGGAAGAGACCCAGTACTTC.

The chain carries TRBV4-1 and TRBJ1-2; 7 positions match TRBD1. The CDR3 consists of 15 residues. Germline values: CDR1 MGHRA, CDR2 YSYEKL. J was trimmed by 4 bases and V by 4 bases; bases with no gene match: 9. This CDR3 is CASSPGGQSFYGYTF. In nucleotides, the CDR3 is TGCGCCAGCAGCCCAGGGGGTCAATCTTTCTATGGCTACACCTTC.

CDR3 amino acids: CASSRQGRGQPQHF. The DNA of the CDR3 is TGTGCCAGCAGTCGACAGGGAAGGGGTCAGCCCCAGCATTTT. The genes are TRBV27 and TRBJ1-5; 7 bases fit TRBD1. The CDR3 has 14 residues. V lost 5 bases to trimming and J lost 6 bases; unmatched junction nucleotides: 7. CDR1 and CDR2 (germline): MNHEY, SMNVEV (reference sequence).

The chain employs TRBV30 and TRBJ1-2, with D hard to call. Per germline, CDR1 GTSNPN and CDR2 SVGIG (reference sequence). V dropped 1 base and J dropped 5 bases, with 14 bases sitting between them. The CDR3 is made up of 14 amino acids. The CDR3 DNA is TGTGCCTGGAGTGATGTCTCGGGTGGGTATGGCTACACCTTC. Protein product: CAWSDVSGGYGYTF.

This clone appeared once. The rearrangement uses TRBV7-2 and TRBJ2-1; a possible D gene is TRBD1 (6 bases). The length of the CDR3 is 14 residues. The germline V and J ends were trimmed by 3 bases and 8 bases, with 14 bases remaining between them. Germline CDR1 is SGHTA and CDR2 is FQGNSA. The CDR3 coding sequence is TGTGCCAGCAGCTTTTCAGGGGTAAACGATGAGCAGTTCTTC. It yields the protein CASSFSGVNDEQFF.

CDR3 region: CASSEELLLAKNIQYF. The CDR3 DNA is TGTGCCAGCAGTGAAGAGCTGTTATTAGCCAAAAACATTCAGTACTTC. The rearrangement links TRBV2 to TRBJ2-4, with D unresolved. CDR1 is SNHLY and CDR2 is FYNNEI in the germline V gene. V was clipped by 1 base and J by 0 bases, with 10 bases between them. The CDR3 has 16 residues.

The chain has TRBV5-5 and TRBJ2-6; possibly TRBD2 for D (6 bases). V lost 1 base to trimming and J lost 4 bases, with 12 bases between them. This CDR3 contains 16 residues. Germline V CDR1 and CDR2: SGHKS, YYEKEE (reference sequence). CDR3 in DNA: TGTGCCAGCAGCTTGCCCTCGGGGGTAGGGGCCAACGTCCTGACTTTC. Protein sequence: CASSLPSGVGANVLTF.

The chain combines TRBV7-2 with TRBJ2-1; D call uncertain. The CDR3 loop spans 13 amino acids. Germline CDR1 reads SGHTA; CDR2 reads FQGNSA. V lost 1 base and J 7 bases, leaving 8 bases between the germline ends. For the CDR3, the DNA is TGTGCCAGCAGCTTAGTCGTGGAGAATGAGCAGTTCTTC. Translated, it gives CASSLVVENEQFF.

J is TRBJ1-1 and V is TRBV18; a possible D gene is TRBD1 (5 bases). The CDR3 has 16 residues. Germline-derived CDR1 and CDR2 are KGHSH and LQKENI. V was pared by 2 bases and J by 0 bases, with 13 bases between. CDR3 region: CASSPASWGLNTEAFF. In DNA, the CDR3 is TGTGCCAGCTCACCAGCCTCGTGGGGCCTGAACACTGAAGCTTTCTTT.

The V gene is TRBV21-1, the J gene TRBJ1-2. TRBV21-1 is a pseudogene. The CDR3 is 10 residues long. The CDR3 sequence: CASRVGGYTF. Written as DNA, the CDR3 is TGTGCCAGCAGGGTCGGTGGCTACACCTTC.